Included here is one T cell receptor beta chain sequence, with context. Antigen specificity is unknown. The source of the sample is a study of response to subunit inactivated influenza vaccine. Each CDR3 protein gets one entry after TCRdb re-called the RT-PCR reads with MiXCR. This sample has some 500,000 distinct CDR3 sequences; roughly 23% occur once, and the top ten carry over 1.5%. Study results and caveats: Only a handful of new T cells, the authors suggested, are recruited with each seasonal influenza vaccination.

Germline trimming cut 2 bases from V and 3 bases from J; bases unmatched to any gene: 9. The CDR3 totals 17 residues. The germline V gene has CDR1 MNHEY and CDR2 SVGAGI. The chain has TRBV6-5 and TRBJ2-7; 11 bases agree with TRBD2. This receptor was taken from a man aged 50 to 60 who received an inactivated influenza vaccine. Sequencing was performed on CD4+ T cells sorted from PBMCs, taken 4 to 6 days after vaccination. DNA for the CDR3: TGTGCCAGCAGTTACGCGACCGGGACTAGCGGACACTACGAGCAGTACTTC. Amino acid sequence: CASSYATGTSGHYEQYF.